Below, 7 T cell receptor beta chains from the same sample are listed, as sequenced in a study of T-cell reconstitution after alpha-beta-depleted transplantation in children. Preparing the TCRbeta library involved the use of unique molecular identifiers. A single record per CDR3 protein comes from TCRdb applying MiXCR to the PCR reads. The table shows about 610,000 distinct CDR3 sequences, with 8% to 11% occurring only once. The starting material was PBMCs from the stem cell graft donor, obtained from the stem cell graft. Source of these receptors: a human donor who donated a stem cell graft to a child with acute myeloid leukemia.

The chain has TRBV7-9 and TRBJ1-2; 8 positions agree with TRBD1. This CDR3 has 15 residues. V lost 1 base and J lost 3; bases outside the gene matches: 4. Germline V gene sequence: CDR1 SEHNR, CDR2 FQNEAQ (reference sequence). CDR3 region: CASSLVQGAYYGYTF. CDR3 DNA: TGTGCCAGCAGCTTAGTCCAGGGGGCATACTATGGCTACACCTTC. Using reference TRBV7-9 and TRBJ1-2 for the parts outside the CDR3, the full variable domain is DTGVSQNPRHKITKRGQNVTFRCDPISEHNRLYWYRQTLGQGPEFLTYFQNEAQLEKSRLLSDRFSAERPKGSFSTLEIQRTEQGDSAMYLCASSLVQGAYYGYTFGSGTRLTVV.

This clonotype was seen more than once but under ten times. The chain employs TRBV5-1 and TRBJ1-1, with unresolved D. Trimming took 2 bases from V and 5 from J, leaving 13 bases between them. Germline V gene data show CDR1 as SGHRS and CDR2 as YFSETQ. This CDR3 is 14 amino acids long. The CDR3 DNA sequence: TGCGCCAGCAGCTTAGACTACGGGAGGACTGAAGCTTTCTTT. Protein sequence: CASSLDYGRTEAFF. Variable domain in full (rest from reference TRBV5-1 and TRBJ1-1): KAGVTQTPRYLIKTRGQQVTLSCSPISGHRSVSWYQQTPGQGLQFLFEYFSETQRNKGNFPGRFSGRQFSNSRSEMNVSTLELGDSALYLCASSLDYGRTEAFFGQGTRLTVV.

The rearrangement links TRBV12-5 to TRBJ2-3; possible D gene TRBD2, 5 bases. The germline V and J ends were trimmed by 2 bases and 4 bases, with 10 bases remaining between them. Germline CDR1 is LGHNT and CDR2 is FRNRAP. The CDR3 runs 14 residues. For the CDR3, the DNA is TGTGCTAGTGGTTTGTCGGGAATGGCAGATACGCAGTATTTT. Its translation: CASGLSGMADTQYF. Combining the CDR3 with reference TRBV12-5 and TRBJ2-3 gives the whole variable domain DARVTQTPRHKVTEMGQEVTMRCQPILGHNTVFWYRQTMMQGLELLAYFRNRAPLDDSGMPKDRFSAEMPDATLATLKIQPSEPRDSAVYFCASGLSGMADTQYFGPGTRLTVL.

This clonotype came up many times. The chain employs TRBV29-1 and TRBJ2-7; TRBD2 might be the D (5 bases). The V end was cut by 4 bases, the J end by 2 bases, with 12 bases between. The CDR3 spans 13 residues. Germline loops: CDR1 SQVTM, CDR2 ANQGSEA. CDR3 protein: CSVASGSAYEQYF. The CDR3 nucleotides read TGCAGCGTTGCATCGGGGAGCGCCTACGAGCAGTACTTC.

In its sample, this clonotype was seen many times. This sequence joins TRBV29-1 and TRBJ2-2, with a weak D call TRBD1 (6 bases). V was shortened by 5 bases and J by 1 base, with 8 bases between the two germline ends. The CDR3 totals 13 residues. CDR1 and CDR2 (germline): SQVTM, ANQGSEA. CDR3 bases: TGCAGCGTTAAACAGGGGAACACCGGGGAGCTGTTTTTT. Amino acids: CSVKQGNTGELFF.

Details on this clonotype: An end of the junction does not agree with germline; a read error may underlie this. The chain carries TRBV3-1 and TRBJ2-1; 9 positions match TRBD2. The germline gives CDR1 LGHDT, CDR2 YNNKEL (reference sequence). There are 17 residues in the CDR3. CDR3 nucleotide sequence: TGTGCCTGCAGCCCCGCAATGCTAGCGGGATTAACCAATGAGCAGTTCTTC. The encoded protein is CACSPAMLAGLTNEQFF.

This sequence joins TRBV15 and TRBJ2-2, with 9 positions matching TRBD1. The CDR3 has 16 residues. Losses at the gene ends were 3 bases for V and 5 bases for J; bases not matched to a gene: 7. CDR1 and CDR2 from the germline V gene are LNHNV and YYDKDF (reference sequence). The CDR3 DNA follows: TGTGCCACCAGCAGGCGGGAGACAGGGGGAACCGGGGAGCTGTTTTTT. This gives the protein CATSRRETGGTGELFF.